These 28 T cell receptor beta chains were all obtained from the same sample, sequenced in a study of response to subunit inactivated influenza vaccine. In TCRdb, the RT-PCR reads were re-called with MiXCR into one record per CDR3 protein. The sample yields about 160,000 distinct CDR3 sequences, about 11% seen once. The sequencing here drew on non-naive T cells sorted from PBMCs, taken roughly 45 days after vaccination. The receptors derive from a man aged 50-60 years who received an inactivated influenza vaccine.

This clonotype was seen repeatedly, ten times or more. The chain links TRBV20-1 to TRBJ2-3; 9 nucleotides agree with TRBD1. CDR1 and CDR2 from the germline V gene are DFQATT and SNEGSKA (reference sequence). The V and J ends lost 3 bases and 2 bases, in that order; junction bases with no gene match: 6. There are 15 residues in the CDR3. The CDR3 region has the DNA TGCAGTGCTAGGAGGGGGACAGGGACCACAGATACGCAGTATTTT. As protein: CSARRGTGTTDTQYF.

This clonotype was seen repeatedly, ten times or more. The chain couples TRBV5-6 to TRBJ1-1, with a possible D match to TRBD1 (5 bases). Trimming took 4 bases from V and 4 from J, leaving 11 bases between them. This CDR3 spans 13 amino acids. In germline, CDR1 is SGHDT, CDR2 YYEEEE. DNA for the CDR3: TGTGCCAGCAGCCCCCGGGGGATCACTGAAGCTTTCTTT. Translating gives CASSPRGITEAFF.

This clonotype has a count of ten or more. The V and J genes are TRBV7-2 and TRBJ2-7; no clear D. Per germline, CDR1 SGHTA and CDR2 FQGNSA. V was shortened by 2 bases and J by 5 bases, with 13 bases between the two germline ends. This CDR3 is 14 amino acids long. The CDR3 DNA is TGTGCCAGCAGCTTAAGGTACGAAGTGCACGAGCAGTACTTC. Translating gives CASSLRYEVHEQYF. Based on the CDR3 plus reference TRBV7-2 and TRBJ2-7, the full variable domain is GAGVSQSPSNKVTEKGKDVELRCDPISGHTALYWYRQSLGQGLEFLIYFQGNSAPDKSGLPSDRFSAERTGGSVSTLTIQRTQQEDSAVYLCASSLRYEVHEQYFGPGTRLTVT.

There are a few counts of this clonotype. This rearrangement joins TRBV27 to TRBJ2-1; 7 nucleotides agree with TRBD1. CDR1 and CDR2 from the germline V gene are MNHEY and SMNVEV (reference sequence). The CDR3 totals 14 residues. Trimming removed 6 bases from V and 3 bases from J; junction bases left unmatched: 5. This CDR3 reads CASSRQGSYNEQFF. The CDR3, as DNA: TGTGCCAGCAGCCGACAGGGTAGCTACAATGAGCAGTTCTTC.

For the CDR3, the DNA is TGCAGCTCGCCGGGACTAGCGTCCAATGAGCAGTTCTTC. Protein product: CSSPGLASNEQFF. The chain recombines TRBV29-1 with TRBJ2-1; 10 nucleotides line up with TRBD2. Per germline, CDR1 SQVTM and CDR2 ANQGSEA. V trimming: 8 bases; J trimming: 6 bases; junction bases outside the gene matches: 7. This CDR3 spans 13 amino acids.

This CDR3 reads CATRGPGNQPQHF. For the CDR3, the DNA is TGTGCCACCCGCGGCCCGGGCAATCAGCCCCAGCATTTT. This chain uses TRBV24-1 with TRBJ1-5; no definite D call. Germline V gene data show CDR1 as KGHDR and CDR2 as SFDVKD. The V and J ends lost 9 bases and 2 bases respectively, with 10 bases between them. This CDR3 comprises 13 residues.

The J gene is TRBJ1-1, the V gene TRBV18, with D possibly matching TRBD1 (5 bases). V was trimmed by 6 bases and J by 8 bases, leaving 16 bases between them. Germline CDR1 and CDR2: KGHSH and LQKENI. There are 13 residues in the CDR3. In DNA, the CDR3 is TGTGCCAGCTCCAAACAGGAGGCTAAGGAAGCTTTCTTT. The encoded protein is CASSKQEAKEAFF.

This clonotype was observed a few times. This rearrangement joins TRBV14 to TRBJ1-3; tentatively, D is TRBD1 (6 bases). Germline CDR1 is SGHDN and CDR2 is FVKESK. V lost 4 bases, J lost 4 bases, and 14 bases lay in between. This CDR3 contains 15 residues. CDR3 bases: TGTGCCAGCAGCCTATATACAGGGCCCGGAAACACCATATATTTT. As protein: CASSLYTGPGNTIYF.

This clonotype was observed a handful of times. This rearrangement joins TRBV11-2 to TRBJ2-1; unclear D gene. This CDR3 has 16 residues. Trimming removed 0 bases from V and 0 bases from J, with 9 bases in between. Germline V CDR1 and CDR2: SGHAT, FQNNGV. The chain's CDR3 is CASSLDRQSSYNEQFF. The CDR3 bases are TGTGCCAGCAGCTTAGATCGGCAGAGCTCCTACAATGAGCAGTTCTTC.

The gene calls are TRBV12-3 or TRBV12-4 and TRBJ1-6; no clear D gene. V was shortened by 1 base and J by 9 bases, with 10 bases between the two germline ends. The CDR3 extends over 14 amino acids. This CDR3 is CASSLGTNSSPLHF. The CDR3 nucleotides read TGTGCCAGCAGTTTAGGGACCAACAGTTCACCCCTCCACTTT.

This sequence joins TRBV20-1 and TRBJ2-5; TRBD1 is a possible D gene (5 bases). This CDR3 has 13 amino acids. Germline V gene data show CDR1 as DFQATT and CDR2 as SNEGSKA (reference sequence). Deletions cut 5 bases from V and 4 bases from J, with 14 bases between. The CDR3 region has the DNA TGCAGTGCTCGAAGGGGCAGCCCAGAGACCCAGTACTTC. The encoded protein is CSARRGSPETQYF.

This clonotype was seen a few times. J is TRBJ2-7 and V is TRBV27, with 8 bases that match TRBD2. The CDR3 extends over 14 amino acids. The germline CDR1 and CDR2 sequences are MNHEY and SMNVEV (reference sequence). V dropped 0 bases and J dropped 6; count of bases not matched to a gene: 4. This CDR3 is CASSLSGLVGEQYF. CDR3 DNA sequence: TGTGCCAGCAGTTTATCGGGACTAGTTGGCGAGCAGTACTTC.

Only a few counts were recorded for this clonotype. The chain carries TRBV20-1 and TRBJ2-7; D possibly matches TRBD1 or TRBD2 (5 bases each). Trimming stripped 0 bases from V and 1 base from J, with 10 bases between. Germline V gene data show CDR1 as DFQATT and CDR2 as SNEGSKA (reference sequence). This CDR3 region has 14 residues. The CDR3 DNA reads TGCAGTGCTAGAGATCCCGGGGCTTCCTACGAGCAGTACTTC. Its protein is CSARDPGASYEQYF.

The rearrangement links TRBV20-1 to TRBJ2-5, with TRBD1 matching 10 bases. The CDR3 is 16 amino acids. Germline V lookup: CDR1 DFQATT, CDR2 SNEGSKA (reference sequence). V gave up 0 bases and J gave up 5 bases; unmatched junction bases: 9. Written as DNA, the CDR3 is TGCAGTGCTAGAGATCTCCGACAGGGGGCTCGGGAGACCCAGTACTTC. Translating it yields CSARDLRQGARETQYF.

In its sample, this clonotype was seen a few times. This sequence joins TRBV20-1 and TRBJ2-7; 9 positions agree with TRBD1. The germline CDR1 and CDR2 sequences are DFQATT and SNEGSKA (reference sequence). Trimming took 5 bases from V and 3 from J; bases not matched to a gene: 5. The CDR3 has 13 amino acids. CDR3 amino acids: CSAPNRGLYEQYF. CDR3 nucleotides: TGCAGTGCTCCGAACAGGGGGCTCTACGAGCAGTACTTC.

This clonotype was counted a few times. The chain recombines TRBV20-1 with TRBJ2-5, with TRBD1 as a possible D gene (6 bases). This CDR3 is 13 amino acids long. V lost 6 bases and J 7 bases, leaving 18 bases between the germline ends. Germline loops: CDR1 DFQATT, CDR2 SNEGSKA (reference sequence). The CDR3 region has the DNA TGCAGTGCCTCGCGGACAGTCCGGGGGACCCAGTACTTC. Protein product: CSASRTVRGTQYF.

This clonotype was recorded many times. The rearrangement joins TRBV3-1 to TRBJ2-2; 7 bases match TRBD1. CDR1 is LGHDT, CDR2 YNNKEL, per germline (reference sequence). This CDR3 region has 15 residues. V shed 3 bases and J 1 base; nucleotides not matched to a gene: 2. CDR3 sequence: CASSHRQGNTGELFF. For the CDR3, the DNA is TGTGCCAGCAGCCATCGACAGGGGAACACCGGGGAGCTGTTTTTT.

V is TRBV6-2 or TRBV6-3 and J is TRBJ1-1, with TRBD1 matching 8 bases. V trimming: 6 bases; J trimming: 3 bases; junction bases outside the gene matches: 6. CDR1 and CDR2 (germline): MNHEY, SVGEGT. There are 14 residues in the CDR3. The CDR3, as DNA: TGTGCCAGCAGCCTTCGACAGGGGCACACTGAAGCTTTCTTT. Protein: CASSLRQGHTEAFF.

The chain has TRBV15 and TRBJ2-5, with TRBD2 identical over 7 bases. V was pared by 1 base and J by 5 bases, with 7 bases of the junction left unmatched. The germline gives CDR1 LNHNV, CDR2 YYDKDF (reference sequence). This CDR3 spans 15 amino acids. The DNA of the CDR3 is TGTGCCACCAGCAGAGGGGGGGGTCCTTACGAGACCCAGTACTTC. This gives the protein CATSRGGGPYETQYF.

This clonotype was seen a handful of times. The CDR3 here is CASSQDSRTNRYYEQYF. The CDR3 bases are TGCGCCAGCAGCCAAGATTCTCGGACTAACCGATACTACGAGCAGTACTTC. The gene calls are TRBV4-3 and TRBJ2-7; tentative D call: TRBD2 (6 bases). CDR1 and CDR2 from the germline V gene are LGHNA and YSLEER. Trimming cost V 0 bases and J 3 bases, with 18 bases left between them. This CDR3 is 17 amino acids long.

V and J are TRBV5-8 and TRBJ1-3; unclear D gene. The germline V gene has CDR1 SGHTS and CDR2 YDEGEE. V gave up 6 bases and J gave up 4 bases, with 17 bases separating them. The CDR3 loop spans 15 amino acids. The CDR3 bases are TGTGCCAGCATCTCGCTTAGTAGGGCAGGAAACACCATATATTTT. The encoded protein is CASISLSRAGNTIYF.

This chain links TRBV4-1 with TRBJ2-7; tentative D call: TRBD1 (6 bases). This CDR3 is built from 15 residues. Deletions cut 0 bases from V and 4 bases from J, with 13 bases between. Germline CDR1 MGHRA, CDR2 YSYEKL. The CDR3 spells CASSQDPQGWYEQYF. The CDR3 DNA is TGCGCCAGCAGCCAAGATCCCCAGGGGTGGTACGAGCAGTACTTC.

This sequence joins TRBV7-8 and TRBJ2-5; D perhaps matches TRBD1 (6 bases). The CDR3 has 13 residues. Germline-derived CDR1 and CDR2 are SGHVS and FQNEAQ. Trimming took 5 bases from V and 1 from J, leaving 8 bases between them. In DNA form, the CDR3 reads TGTGCCAGCAGCGTCAGGGGCCAAGAGACCCAGTACTTC. It translates to CASSVRGQETQYF.

A note on this clonotype: The junction departs from the called germline gene at one end, perhaps through a read error. The CDR3 region has the DNA TGTGCCTGCAGCCATCCGACATTTTGGGAAGAGACCCAGTACTTC. It encodes CACSHPTFWEETQYF. This chain joins TRBV3-1 and TRBJ2-5; D gene uncertain. Germline CDR1 reads LGHDT; CDR2 reads YNNKEL (reference sequence). The CDR3 has 15 residues.

The chain joins TRBV4-1 to TRBJ1-3; D is uncertain. CDR1 is MGHRA, CDR2 YSYEKL, per germline. Trimming removed 4 bases at V and 4 bases at J, with 8 bases between. The CDR3 covers 13 residues. This CDR3 reads CASSRGVGNTIYF. Written as DNA, the CDR3 is TGCGCCAGCAGCCGTGGGGTGGGAAACACCATATATTTT.

The chain combines TRBV25-1 with TRBJ2-2, with no clear D. Trimming left V 4 bases short and J 7 bases short, with 10 bases between. The CDR3 spans 13 residues. The germline V gene encodes CDR1 MGHDK and CDR2 SYGVNS. This chain's CDR3 is CASSGLIGGELFF. DNA for the CDR3: TGTGCCAGCAGTGGACTGATCGGCGGGGAGCTGTTTTTT.

At least ten counts were recorded for this clonotype. The chain carries TRBV29-1 and TRBJ2-3; 8 nucleotides match TRBD1. The CDR3 spans 13 residues. With V trimmed by 7 bases and J by 0 bases, 3 bases remained unmatched. Germline V lookup: CDR1 SQVTM, CDR2 ANQGSEA. In nucleotides, the CDR3 is TGCAGCGACCGGGACAGGAGCACAGATACGCAGTATTTT. Amino acid sequence: CSDRDRSTDTQYF.

The rearrangement uses TRBV27 and TRBJ2-7; possibly TRBD1 or TRBD2 for D (5 bases each). The ends were cut back, 0 bases at V and 3 bases at J, with 15 bases in the middle. Germline V gene data show CDR1 as MNHEY and CDR2 as SMNVEV (reference sequence). This CDR3 is 16 amino acids long. CDR3 sequence: CASSLSIGADLYEQYF. CDR3 DNA sequence: TGTGCCAGCAGTTTATCCATCGGGGCCGACCTCTACGAGCAGTACTTC.